This T cell receptor (beta chain) was documented in a study of blood T cell repertoires in COVID-19 (dated by TCRdb to the early 2020s). In the study overall: Samples from collaborators originated in the United States, Italy and Spain and spanned both the acute and convalescent phases of COVID-19. The material from the prospective study consisted of cDNA or gDNA derived from T cells, B-cell-depleted T cells, or PBMCs. The dataset comprised deeply sampled blood TCRbeta repertoires from subjects exposed to, actively infected with, or recovered from COVID-19. A freely available public database, intended as a resource for researchers studying the immune response to SARS-CoV-2, is where the repertoires were released. The samples were drawn from two sources: the first 160 participants of the ongoing ImmuneRACE study, and 1,254 subjects contributed by 6 global collaborators. Nearly every sample came with metadata listing a de-identified subject ID, COVID-19 status, age in years and sex. Where available, HLA class I and class II types were taken from metadata supplied by the sample provider and were not determined by assay-based typing. Study-wide conclusions, independent of this receptor: The amount of clinical and demographic metadata varied by source and participant and was provided uncurated.

TCRbeta CDR3 regions were amplified from genomic DNA by means of the immunoSEQ Assay, a bias-controlled multiplex PCR. As for how the authors treated the data: The number of nucleated cells in each sample was estimated from the amplification of reference gene primers within the assay. To quantify the absolute abundance of each unique TCRbeta CDR3 rearrangement, sequence reads were collapsed and filtered. Productive Simpson clonality was computed per sample as the square root of Simpson's diversity index over productive rearrangements. The table comes from immuneACCESS by way of TCRdb, which keeps in-frame sequences with V and J called. Part of the clones is missing from these tables; in studies checked, under half for an unresolved V gene and the rest for unknown reasons. V and J calls and clone size are given by that table; D and trimming were obtained from the DNA. The sample data list some 65,000 clones, and about 90% of these were observed just once. Of the sample, under 0.65% is held by the ten largest clones.

From its cysteine to its phenylalanine, the CDR3 spans 13 amino acids. Only the CDR3 part of the read is kept: 39 bases, read in frame from the first base. The germline V gene supplies CDR1 SGHDN and CDR2 FVKESK. V is reduced by 3 bases and J by 1 base, leaving a spacing of 6 bases between them. As to this clone: Its specific antigen is unknown. No base-level quality is on record; no much larger clone is a single base apart.

One collaborating source in Seattle enrolled patients during active infection and followed them longitudinally through the course of disease. Each collaborating institution followed its own protocols to collect whole blood in K2EDTA tubes. For TCRbeta analysis, collaborators shipped samples in one of three forms: frozen whole blood, isolated PBMCs, or DNA extracted from either of those sample types. Sequencing used peripheral blood. The receptor was isolated from a man aged 45-65 years with COVID-19, enrolled during active disease. The chain joins TRBV14 to TRBJ1-1; the D gene is unclear. The CDR3 corresponds to CASSHRRNTEAFF. The sequenced DNA is TGTGCCAGCAGCCACCGGAGGAACACTGAAGCTTTCTTT.